This TCR beta chain came from a study of vaccination effects on CD4 cells after COVID-19. About the research overall: Post-vaccine samples followed the second dose by a median of 72 days. Study-wide results and caveats: Both infection-induced and vaccine-induced clones contracted markedly at late post-vaccination timepoints.

A word on this clone: Its antigen is not identified.

This CDR3 is built from 13 residues. V lost 0 bases and J lost 7, with 7 bases in between. Germline loops: CDR1 SGHDT, CDR2 YYEEEE. This table comes from immunoSEQ multiplex PCR, and its TCRdb copy is limited to in-frame clones, with some not included. The sample shows about 59,000 clones, around 78% of them seen only once. Before sequencing took place, the ViraFEST assay used viral peptide pools to expand antigen-specific CD4+ T cells. Cells that had been cultured for roughly ten days were the source of isolated CD4+ T cells. Participants completed two doses of the BNT162b2 or mRNA-1273 vaccine. The authors replaced half the medium with IL-2 medium on days 3 and 7.

The TCR sequence derives from a human donor who received a COVID-19 vaccine. The rearrangement uses TRBV5-6 and TRBJ1-4; D remains ambiguous. Sequencing was performed on CD4+ T cells from PBMCs cultured with HCoV-OC43 spike peptides, taken after COVID-19 vaccination. Sample subset: HCoV-OC43 spike overlapping peptide pool stimulation. The CDR3 DNA reads TGTGCCAGCAGCTTGGGCCGGGGTGAAAAACTGTTTTTT. It translates to CASSLGRGEKLFF.